This entry lists 10 T cell receptor beta chains sequenced from one sample in a study of T cell responses to AZD1222 COVID-19 vaccine. TCRdb's copy holds only in-frame clones and misses some; the assay was immunoSEQ multiplex PCR. This table has approximately 200,000 clones, 87% appearing once. Specimen: peripheral blood, collected on day 0 of MenACWY control vaccination. The receptor set was obtained from an adult in good health.

The rearrangement uses TRBV28 and TRBJ2-7; 10 bases line up with TRBD1. Germline loops: CDR1 MDHEN, CDR2 SYDVKM. The CDR3 runs to 13 residues. Unmatched junction bases numbered 7, after V lost 11 bases and J lost 3 bases. CDR3 nucleotides: TGTGCCCTCGGCGGGACAGGGGTCTACGAGCAGTACTTC. As protein: CALGGTGVYEQYF. Based on the CDR3 plus reference TRBV28 and TRBJ2-7, the full variable domain is DVKVTQSSRYLVKRTGEKVFLECVQDMDHENMFWYRQDPGLGLRLIYFSYDVKMKEKGDIPEGYSVSREKKERFSLILESASTNQTSMYLCALGGTGVYEQYFGPGTRLTVT.

J is TRBJ2-2 and V is TRBV5-1; the D gene is possibly TRBD1 (5 bases). The germline CDR1 and CDR2 sequences are SGHRS and YFSETQ. The CDR3 loop spans 14 amino acids. Trimming took off 6 bases at V and 4 bases at J, with 13 bases between the two ends. The CDR3 loop is CASNQGYGTGELFF. In nucleotides, the CDR3 is TGCGCCAGCAACCAGGGTTACGGCACCGGGGAGCTGTTTTTT.

The J gene is TRBJ2-7, the V gene TRBV28; the D is unclear. CDR3 length: 12 amino acids. The V gene's germline CDR1 is MDHEN and CDR2 SYDVKM. The ends were cut back, 3 bases at V and 6 bases at J, with 9 bases in the middle. CDR3 in amino acids: CASSLVTSEQYF. DNA for the CDR3: TGTGCCAGCAGTTTGGTCACTTCCGAGCAGTACTTC.

This clone was observed a few times. The chain recombines TRBV10-3 with TRBJ1-3; D might be TRBD1 (6 bases). Germline V gives CDR1 ENHRY, CDR2 SYGVKD. V gave up 9 bases and J gave up 0 bases, with 9 bases separating them. The CDR3 is made up of 13 amino acids. The CDR3 bases are TGTGCCATTGAGGACAGCTCTGGAAACACCATATATTTT. Protein sequence: CAIEDSSGNTIYF.

This chain uses TRBV4-3 with TRBJ2-2; D may be TRBD2 (5 bases). The germline gives CDR1 LGHNA, CDR2 YSLEER. The CDR3 is 14 amino acids. The V end lost 4 bases, the J end lost 6 bases, and 12 bases lay between the germline ends. The CDR3 loop reads CASSRIVRAGELFF. DNA of the CDR3: TGCGCCAGCAGCCGCATTGTGAGGGCCGGGGAGCTGTTTTTT.

The gene calls are TRBV5-1 and TRBJ1-4; 7 bases are a match to TRBD1. The junction had 11 bases not matched to a gene; V was cut back by 1 base and J by 11 bases. This CDR3 has 15 residues. Looked up from germline, CDR1 is SGHRS and CDR2 is YFSETQ. The CDR3 nucleotides read TGCGCCAGCAGCTTGTCCCCAGGGGGGCCGAATAAACTGTTTTTT. Its protein product is CASSLSPGGPNKLFF. The full variable domain, its missing parts supplied by reference TRBV5-1 and TRBJ1-4, is KAGVTQTPRYLIKTRGQQVTLSCSPISGHRSVSWYQQTPGQGLQFLFEYFSETQRNKGNFPGRFSGRQFSNSRSEMNVSTLELGDSALYLCASSLSPGGPNKLFFGSGTQLSVL.

CDR3: CATRDSPTYGYTF. The DNA of the CDR3 is TGTGCCACCCGGGACAGCCCGACCTATGGCTACACCTTC. V is TRBV27 and J is TRBJ1-2; the match to TRBD1 covers 7 bases. This CDR3 is 13 amino acids long. The V and J ends lost 10 bases and 4 bases, in that order; junction bases with no gene match: 9. Germline V gives CDR1 MNHEY, CDR2 SMNVEV (reference sequence).

This clone was seen only a few times. The chain combines TRBV7-8 with TRBJ2-1, with TRBD2 matching 8 bases. Germline V CDR1 and CDR2: SGHVS, FQNEAQ. Trimming took 3 bases from V and 5 from J; bases not matched to a gene: 3. CDR3 length: 14 residues. The CDR3 sequence: CASSFQRENNEQFF. CDR3 DNA: TGTGCCAGCAGCTTCCAGCGGGAGAACAATGAGCAGTTCTTC.

A note on this clone: The sample holds other DNA sequences that translate to the same CDR3. The chain is built from TRBV7-2 and TRBJ2-3, with D perhaps being TRBD1 or TRBD2 (5 bases each). The V end was cut by 5 bases, the J end by 5 bases, with 14 bases between. The CDR3 extends over 14 amino acids. Germline-derived CDR1 and CDR2 are SGHTA and FQGNSA. The CDR3 loop reads CASSPGTSGDTQYF. The CDR3, as DNA: TGTGCCAGCAGCCCCGGGACCTCCGGAGATACGCAGTATTTT.

The J gene is TRBJ2-3, the V gene TRBV24-1; tentative D call: TRBD2 (6 bases). Trimming left V 12 bases short and J 0 bases short, with 12 bases between. CDR1 and CDR2 (germline): KGHDR, SFDVKD. The CDR3 is 13 residues long. CDR3 DNA: TGTGCCGCCGGCGGGGCTAGCACAGATACGCAGTATTTT. It specifies CAAGGASTDTQYF.